Listed below are T cell receptor beta chains from one sample, sequenced in a study of response to subunit inactivated influenza vaccine. TCRdb used MiXCR to reprocess the RT-PCR reads, holding one entry per CDR3 protein. The sample has about 170,000 distinct CDR3 sequences; 9.5% to 15% are singletons. The same sample was also studied in work on T cells expressing NK-cell markers.

Sequenced material: CD8+ T cells sorted from PBMCs, taken roughly 12 days after vaccination. The source is a man in his fifties or sixties who received an inactivated influenza vaccine. Each CDR3 is given with its conserved first and last residue. A D gene is named only where the DNA matches it firmly. A clone size is listed for some rows: how often the clone was seen (once, few, many), or a class if it is expanded.

TRBJ2-1 TRBD2 TRBV2 . CASSIISGRVSYNEQFF TGTGCCAGCAGTATTATTAGCGGGAGGGTCTCCTACAATGAGCAGTTCTTC
TRBJ2-1 TRBD1 TRBV6-2/TRBV6-3 . CASSLQGGTYNEQFF TGTGCCAGCAGCTTACAGGGGGGTACCTACAATGAGCAGTTCTTC
TRBJ2-7 TRBD2 TRBV20-1 . CSASQGGRFYEQYF TGCAGTGCTAGTCAAGGCGGGAGATTCTACGAGCAGTACTTC
TRBJ1-1 . TRBV6-1 few CASSPRWGTNTEAFF TGTGCCAGCAGCCCACGTTGGGGAACTAACACTGAAGCTTTCTTT
TRBJ2-5 . TRBV10-3 . CAISESNQETQYF TGTGCCATCAGTGAGTCTAACCAAGAGACCCAGTACTTC
TRBJ2-7 TRBD1 TRBV10-3 . CAISSTTGTGNEQYF TGTGCCATCAGTTCCACCACCGGGACAGGGAACGAGCAGTACTTC
TRBJ2-1 TRBD2 TRBV20-1 many CSASRMLAGISSYPEQFF TGCAGTGCTAGCCGAATGCTAGCGGGGATCTCCTCTTATCCTGAGCAGTTCTTC
TRBJ2-7 TRBD1 TRBV29-1 many CSVENRGRDYEQYF TGCAGCGTTGAAAACAGGGGTCGAGACTACGAGCAGTACTTC
TRBJ2-7 . TRBV9 few CASSVDGYEQYF TGTGCCAGCAGCGTAGATGGATACGAGCAGTACTTC
TRBJ2-5 TRBD2 TRBV29-1 many CSVTHRGGQETQYF TGCAGCGTTACACACCGGGGGGGCCAAGAGACCCAGTACTTC
TRBJ2-7 TRBD1 TRBV27 . CASRQGQGAREQYF TGTGCCAGCAGACAGGGACAGGGGGCTCGCGAGCAGTACTTC
TRBJ2-3 TRBD2 TRBV12-3/TRBV12-4 many CASSLAGGTDTQYF TGTGCCAGCAGTTTGGCGGGGGGCACAGATACGCAGTATTTT
TRBJ2-2 . TRBV3-1 . CASSQDPGAGELFF TGTGCCAGCAGCCAAGACCCTGGTGCCGGGGAGCTGTTTTTT
TRBJ1-4 . TRBV7-9 few CASSHRQDSRANEKLFF TGTGCCAGCAGCCACCGACAGGACTCGCGTGCTAATGAAAAACTGTTTTTT
TRBJ2-7 TRBD1 TRBV12-3/TRBV12-4 few CASSLPGQGNEQYF TGTGCCAGCAGTCTACCGGGACAGGGGAACGAGCAGTACTTC
TRBJ2-1 . TRBV29-1 many CSVEDYAEQFF TGCAGCGTTGAAGATTACGCTGAGCAGTTCTTC
TRBJ2-1 . TRBV4-2 . CASSQDSRPASYNEQFF TGTGCCAGCAGCCAAGATAGTCGGCCGGCCTCCTACAATGAGCAGTTCTTC
TRBJ2-7 . TRBV7-6 few CASSRFTGVLSYEQYF TGTGCCAGCAGCCGTTTTACAGGTGTACTCTCCTACGAGCAGTACTTC
TRBJ2-6 . TRBV6-1 . CASTVGTGANVLTF TGTGCCAGCACCGTCGGAACTGGGGCCAACGTCCTGACTTTC
TRBJ1-1 . TRBV7-9 . CASSLGGSEAFF TGTGCCAGCAGCTTGGGAGGGAGTGAAGCTTTCTTT
TRBJ1-1 . TRBV12-3/TRBV12-4 . CASRSRDPPEAFF TGTGCCAGCAGAAGCCGGGACCCCCCTGAAGCTTTCTTT
TRBJ2-5 . TRBV15 . CATSRARAPQETQYF TGTGCCACCAGCAGAGCTCGGGCCCCCCAAGAGACCCAGTACTTC
TRBJ2-1 . TRBV4-3 . CASSQEGSQYNEQFF TGCGCCAGCAGCCAAGAGGGGTCGCAGTACAATGAGCAGTTCTTC
TRBJ2-1 TRBD2 TRBV12-3/TRBV12-4 few CASSFLAGANNEQFF TGTGCCAGCAGTTTTCTAGCGGGGGCCAACAATGAGCAGTTCTTC
TRBJ2-1 TRBD2 TRBV19 few CASSMVDFVAGGPNEQFF TGTGCCAGTAGTATGGTCGACTTTGTGGCGGGAGGGCCCAATGAGCAGTTCTTC
TRBJ1-5 . TRBV6-2/TRBV6-3 . CASSYPGGGYNQPQHF TGTGCCAGCAGTTACCCCGGCGGGGGCTACAATCAGCCCCAGCATTTT
TRBJ1-2 TRBD1 TRBV2 few CANGTGGVTNYGYTF TGTGCCAACGGGACAGGGGGCGTCACTAACTATGGCTACACCTTC
TRBJ2-1 TRBD2 TRBV7-6 few CASSLSASGNEQFF TGTGCCAGCAGCTTAAGTGCTAGCGGCAATGAGCAGTTCTTC
TRBJ2-7 TRBD1 TRBV7-9 . CASSPGQGAVYEQYF TGTGCCAGCAGCCCAGGACAGGGGGCTGTCTACGAGCAGTACTTC
TRBJ2-3 . TRBV6-2/TRBV6-3 . CASSYLGTPLDTQYF TGTGCCAGCAGTTACTTAGGAACCCCCTTGGATACGCAGTATTTT
TRBJ2-1 TRBD2 TRBV28 . CASSPPWIREGPDFNEQFF TGTGCCAGCAGTCCGCCTTGGATACGGGAGGGCCCTGATTTCAATGAGCAGTTCTTC
TRBJ2-7 . TRBV3-1 few CASSQDLYSSSQQYF TGTGCCAGCAGCCAAGATCTGTATTCCAGCTCCCAGCAGTACTTC
TRBJ2-2 . TRBV9 . CASSKINTGELFF TGTGCCAGCAGCAAAATAAACACCGGGGAGCTGTTTTTT
TRBJ2-5 . TRBV5-1 . CASSLAWEASRAQYF TGCGCCAGCAGCTTGGCTTGGGAGGCGTCGCGGGCCCAGTACTTC
TRBJ2-5 . TRBV24-1 few CATSDKTSGTGKETQYF TGTGCCACCAGTGATAAAACTTCCGGGACTGGAAAAGAGACCCAGTACTTC
TRBJ2-2 . TRBV12-3/TRBV12-4 . CASSVTDLRGELFF TGTGCCAGCAGCGTGACGGATCTCCGGGGGGAGCTGTTTTTT
TRBJ2-6 TRBD2 TRBV29-1 few CSVRASGGAGSGANVLTF TGCAGCGTTCGGGCTAGCGGGGGGGCTGGGTCTGGGGCCAACGTCCTGACTTTC
TRBJ2-1 . TRBV27 . CASSWDGEQFF TGTGCCAGCAGTTGGGACGGCGAGCAGTTCTTC